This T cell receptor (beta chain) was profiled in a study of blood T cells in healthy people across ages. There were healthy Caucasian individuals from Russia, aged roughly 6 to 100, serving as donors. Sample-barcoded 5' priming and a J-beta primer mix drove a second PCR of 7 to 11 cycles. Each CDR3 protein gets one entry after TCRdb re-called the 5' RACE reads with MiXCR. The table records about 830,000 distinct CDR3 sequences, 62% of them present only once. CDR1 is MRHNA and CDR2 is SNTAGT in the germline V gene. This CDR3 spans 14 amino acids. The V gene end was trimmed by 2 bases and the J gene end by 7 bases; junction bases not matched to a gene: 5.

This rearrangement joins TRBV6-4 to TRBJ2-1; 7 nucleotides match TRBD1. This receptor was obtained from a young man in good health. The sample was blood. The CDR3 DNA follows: TGTGCCAGCAGTGACGGGACAGAATTTAATGAGCAGTTCTTC. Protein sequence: CASSDGTEFNEQFF.